The clone carrying this TCR beta chain has only a few counts. Its antigen is currently unknown. The PCR employed 60 Vbeta primers together with 13 Jbeta primers. The repertoire was sequenced with immunoSEQ multiplex PCR; TCRdb's copy has only in-frame clones and lacks some. Of roughly 130,000 clones detected, 80% appear once; the ten largest clones hold roughly 5%. Trimming removed 8 bases from V and 3 bases from J, with 8 bases in between. CDR1 and CDR2 (germline): SNHLY, FYNNEI. The CDR3 consists of 11 residues. The data originate from a study of cytomegalovirus exposure and HLA in healthy donors. The study, taken as a whole, reports: Most sequenced TCRs were rare (though some public TCRs occurred in many donors). Later on, an analysis found that several of the most significant clusters appeared to be linked to common viral pathogens, which included parvovirus B19.

Sequenced material: PBMCs. This chain connects TRBV2 to TRBJ2-7; D uncertain. The sequence was obtained from a man aged 30 to 39 in good health and CMV-seronegative. CDR3 DNA sequence: TGTGCCAGCCAGCGATACTACGAGCAGTACTTC. This translates into CASQRYYEQYF.